The source of this T cell receptor (beta chain) is a study of T cells in Graves' hyperthyroidism and ophthalmopathy. The study, taken as a whole, reports: The blood repertoire included most of the expanded thyroid clonotypes above 0.001. Prediction of ophthalmopathy progression came a median approximately 7 months pre-onset.

There are many counts of this clonotype. Its matching antigen is unknown. The hyperthyroidism patients had all been newly diagnosed, and their disease duration was under 2 months. Their ages ranged from 18 to 65 years. Amplification of TCR beta CDR3 regions used RNA as the template. HTBI primers were the set used in a first-round RT-PCR of the TCR CDR3. TCRdb re-called the multiplex PCR reads with MiXCR, one entry per CDR3 protein. The sample lists roughly 380,000 distinct CDR3 sequences, roughly 13% occurring once. Germline CDR1 and CDR2: MDHEN and SYDVKM. This CDR3 region has 11 residues. The germline V and J ends were trimmed by 3 bases and 5 bases, with 5 bases remaining between them.

Input material: blood. The V call is TRBV28, the J call TRBJ2-7; D is undetermined. This sequence was found in a young woman with Graves' hyperthyroidism. This chain's CDR3 is CASSFNHEQYF. The CDR3 coding sequence is TGTGCCAGCAGTTTCAACCACGAGCAGTACTTC.